These 30 T cell receptor beta chains were all obtained from the same sample, sequenced in a study of T cells in lung cancer brain metastases. Repertoires were generated with immunoSEQ multiplex PCR, while TCRdb's copy carries only in-frame clones and drops some. The table lists some 4,700 clones, more than 70% of them singletons. The sample was tumor tissue from the primary lung tumor. The receptors were gathered from a woman between 45 and 60 years old with non-small cell lung cancer.

V gene TRBV14 combines with J gene TRBJ1-1, with D unresolved. This CDR3 has 15 amino acids. The V end lost 4 bases, the J end lost 4 bases, and 16 bases lay between the germline ends. CDR1 SGHDN and CDR2 FVKESK come from the germline V gene. CDR3 protein: CASSPRVGISTEAFF. In nucleotides, the CDR3 is TGTGCCAGCAGCCCTAGGGTGGGGATTAGCACTGAAGCTTTCTTT.

This clone has just one count. CDR3 nucleotide sequence: TGTGCCAGCAGCTTAGACCCCAGAAACTGGGGTATGAACACTGAAGCTTTCTTT. It is translated as CASSLDPRNWGMNTEAFF. This chain links TRBV7-9 with TRBJ1-1, with no clear D. The CDR3 sequence is 18 residues long. Germline CDR1 and CDR2: SEHNR and FQNEAQ (reference sequence). V was clipped by 1 base and J by 0 bases, with 18 bases between them.

This clone was seen just once. The V gene is TRBV7-9, the J gene TRBJ1-2; D possibly corresponds to TRBD1 (6 bases). With 1 base removed from V and 10 bases from J, the gap between germline ends came to 13 bases. The CDR3 has 13 amino acids. The germline V gene encodes CDR1 SEHNR and CDR2 FQNEAQ (reference sequence). The CDR3 DNA reads as TGTGCCAGCAGCTTAGAGGGGGGAGAGAACTACACCTTC. Its translation is CASSLEGGENYTF.

Only one count was recorded for this clone. The junction departs from the called germline gene at one end, perhaps through a read error. The sample carries other DNA sequences with the same CDR3. This rearrangement joins TRBV30 to TRBJ2-7; D gene ambiguous. The CDR3 sequence is 14 residues long. Germline values: CDR1 GTSNPN, CDR2 SVGIG (reference sequence). The chain's CDR3 is CAWRISSPLSHQNF. The CDR3 DNA sequence: TGTGCCTGGAGGATATCTTCCCCACTCAGCCACCAGAACTTC.

The J gene is TRBJ2-3, the V gene TRBV4-2, with 8 bases lining up with TRBD2. CDR1 is LGHNA, CDR2 YNFKEQ, per germline. The CDR3 extends over 15 amino acids. The ends lost 2 bases at V and 2 bases at J; junction bases unmatched: 3. This CDR3 reads CASSQTGGNTDTQYF. CDR3 coding DNA: TGTGCCAGCAGCCAAACGGGGGGGAACACAGATACGCAGTATTTT.

This chain joins TRBV29-1 and TRBJ2-3; tentatively, D is TRBD1 or TRBD2 (5 bases each). The CDR3 is made up of 15 amino acids. V was cut by 6 bases and J by 8 bases, with 24 bases left in between. Germline CDR1 reads SQVTM; CDR2 reads ANQGSEA. The CDR3 DNA is TGCAGCGTGGGGGTCCCAGGGCCCACTCAGGGTACGCAGTATTTT. This codes for CSVGVPGPTQGTQYF.

The CDR3 DNA is TGTGCCAGCAGCGTAGGAGGAAGGACTAGCGGGAGATACAATGAGCAGTTCTTC. Its translation: CASSVGGRTSGRYNEQFF. The rearrangement joins TRBV9 to TRBJ2-1; 13 bases fit TRBD2. The CDR3 contains 18 residues. Germline trimming cut 0 bases from V and 4 bases from J; bases unmatched to any gene: 7. The V gene's germline CDR1 is SGDLS and CDR2 YYNGEE.

The CDR3 sequence is CASSLDNRGYNEQFF. CDR3 nucleotides: TGTGCCAGCAGCTTAGATAATAGAGGCTACAATGAGCAGTTCTTC. V and J are TRBV7-2 and TRBJ2-1; D unclear. Per the germline V gene, CDR1 is SGHTA and CDR2 is FQGNSA. Trimming stripped 1 base from V and 3 bases from J, with 10 bases between. The CDR3 loop spans 15 amino acids.

The chain links TRBV14 to TRBJ1-4; D might be TRBD1 (5 bases). V was trimmed by 1 base and J by 7 bases, leaving 7 bases between them. CDR1 and CDR2 from the germline V gene are SGHDN and FVKESK. This CDR3 is built from 13 residues. CDR3 sequence: CASSQARGEKLFF. The CDR3 DNA reads TGTGCCAGCAGCCAAGCGAGGGGTGAAAAACTGTTTTTT.

A single count supports this clone. The CDR3 loop reads CASSIQSNTEAFF. CDR3 DNA sequence: TGTGCCAGCAGCATACAATCGAACACTGAAGCTTTCTTT. The rearrangement uses TRBV7-2 and TRBJ1-1; the D is unclear. Trimming took off 5 bases at V and 1 base at J, with 8 bases between the two ends. The CDR3 is made up of 13 amino acids. Germline V gene data show CDR1 as SGHTA and CDR2 as FQGNSA.

The V and J genes are TRBV19 and TRBJ1-1; D is perhaps TRBD1 (5 bases). Germline CDR1 is LNHDA and CDR2 is SQIVND (reference sequence). This CDR3 has 18 amino acids. V was clipped by 1 base and J by 1 base, with 19 bases between them. The CDR3 bases are TGTGCCAGTAGTATAGCCGCGACAGCCGACGGGGAGAACACTGAAGCTTTCTTT. This encodes CASSIAATADGENTEAFF.

The V and J genes are TRBV29-1 and TRBJ2-6, with 7 bases aligning to TRBD2. The CDR3 loop spans 14 amino acids. Germline loops: CDR1 SQVTM, CDR2 ANQGSEA. The trim removed 4 bases at V and 1 base at J, leaving 1 base unmatched. This CDR3 reads CSVGGGSGANVLTF. DNA for the CDR3: TGCAGCGTTGGGGGGGGGTCTGGGGCCAACGTCCTGACTTTC.

This chain links TRBV6-6 with TRBJ1-1; D call uncertain. CDR3 length: 12 amino acids. Between the trimmed V and J ends, which lost 5 bases and 6 bases, there was a span of 10 bases. The germline gives CDR1 MNHNY, CDR2 SVGAGI (reference sequence). The CDR3 sequence: CASSQLGAEAFF. The CDR3 coding sequence is TGTGCCAGCAGTCAACTTGGGGCTGAAGCTTTCTTT.

The gene calls are TRBV7-9 and TRBJ1-4, with D hard to call. The V end was cut by 6 bases, the J end by 8 bases, with 13 bases between. This CDR3 is 13 amino acids long. CDR1 and CDR2 from the germline V gene are SEHNR and FQNEAQ (reference sequence). Here the CDR3 reads CASRAGSGEKLFF. For the CDR3, the DNA is TGTGCCAGCAGGGCCGGGTCAGGCGAAAAACTGTTTTTT.

This clone was detected once. This specimen includes other DNA sequences encoding the same CDR3. The chain links TRBV29-1 to TRBJ2-2; either TRBD1 or TRBD2 may fit D (6 bases each). Trimming pared 3 bases from V and 5 bases from J, leaving 13 bases between. Per the germline V gene, CDR1 is SQVTM and CDR2 is ANQGSEA. The CDR3 is 14 amino acids. This chain's CDR3 is CSVDAGGRTGELFF. The DNA for the CDR3 is TGCAGCGTTGATGCCGGGGGCAGGACCGGGGAGCTGTTTTTT.

The chain has TRBV7-3 and TRBJ2-1, with unresolved D. Germline CDR1 is SGHTA and CDR2 is FQGTGA. This CDR3 contains 14 residues. Trimming removed 4 bases from V and 9 bases from J, with 16 bases in between. The chain's CDR3 is CASSSGRPDGEQFF. DNA for the CDR3: TGTGCCAGCAGCTCCGGACGACCGGACGGTGAGCAGTTCTTC.

This clone is a singleton in its sample. The genes are TRBV11-2 and TRBJ2-3; D is unresolved. Germline V gene data show CDR1 as SGHAT and CDR2 as FQNNGV. Trimming removed 1 base at V and 0 bases at J, with 8 bases between. The CDR3 has 15 amino acids. The CDR3 region has the DNA TGTGCCAGCAGCTTAGGTACAGTAAGCACAGATACGCAGTATTTT. Amino acid sequence: CASSLGTVSTDTQYF.

The rearrangement joins TRBV7-9 to TRBJ2-1, with 9 bases matching TRBD2. The germline CDR1 and CDR2 sequences are SEHNR and FQNEAQ (reference sequence). After removal of 3 bases from V and 3 bases from J, the junction contained 3 bases not matched to a gene. This CDR3 has 15 amino acids. The CDR3 loop reads CASSFLAGYYNEQFF. The CDR3 coding sequence is TGTGCCAGCAGCTTTCTAGCGGGGTACTACAATGAGCAGTTCTTC.

The chain uses TRBV15 and TRBJ1-1; D call uncertain. CDR1 is LNHNV and CDR2 is YYDKDF in the germline V gene (reference sequence). Trimming removed 6 bases from V and 1 base from J, with 9 bases in between. The CDR3 covers 13 residues. CDR3 loop: CATSYGSNTEAFF. CDR3 DNA: TGTGCCACCAGTTACGGATCGAACACTGAAGCTTTCTTT.

V gene TRBV5-1 combines with J gene TRBJ2-3; D may be TRBD2 (6 bases). CDR1 is SGHRS, CDR2 YFSETQ, per germline. The germline V and J ends were trimmed by 5 bases and 4 bases, with 17 bases remaining between them. This CDR3 spans 15 amino acids. Here the CDR3 reads CASSPSDSGADTQYF. CDR3 DNA: TGCGCCAGCAGTCCTAGCGACTCTGGGGCAGATACGCAGTATTTT.

The chain is built from TRBV28 and TRBJ2-7; D possibly corresponds to TRBD1 (5 bases). CDR1 is MDHEN, CDR2 SYDVKM, per germline. The CDR3 loop spans 14 amino acids. With 6 bases removed from V and 4 bases from J, the gap between germline ends came to 16 bases. CDR3 DNA: TGTGCCAGCAGCTCCAGGGCCCTCCTATACGAGCAGTACTTC. This sequence encodes CASSSRALLYEQYF.

This clone came up once. This chain connects TRBV28 to TRBJ1-2; possible D gene TRBD1, 6 bases. V was trimmed by 10 bases and J by 4 bases, leaving 13 bases between them. This CDR3 has 12 amino acids. Germline V gene data show CDR1 as MDHEN and CDR2 as SYDVKM. DNA of the CDR3: TGTGCCATCTCGACAGGATCCTATGGCTACACCTTC. Residues: CAISTGSYGYTF.

This clone was seen a few times. J is TRBJ1-5 and V is TRBV5-4; the match to TRBD1 covers 7 bases. Trimming took 1 base from V and 7 from J; bases not matched to a gene: 8. Germline loops: CDR1 SGHNT, CDR2 YYREEE (reference sequence). CDR3 size: 15 residues. The CDR3 bases are TGTGCCAGCAGCTTGTACAGGGGAAAAGAACAGCCCCAGCATTTT. It specifies CASSLYRGKEQPQHF.

This chain connects TRBV2 to TRBJ2-4; D unclear. Between the trimmed V and J ends, which lost 2 bases and 7 bases, there was a span of 12 bases. Germline CDR1 is SNHLY and CDR2 is FYNNEI. The length of the CDR3 is 14 residues. The CDR3 spells CASSEMGRNNIQYF. CDR3 bases: TGTGCCAGCAGTGAAATGGGCAGAAACAACATTCAGTACTTC.

The gene calls are TRBV14 and TRBJ2-3, with 7 bases fitting TRBD1. In germline, CDR1 is SGHDN, CDR2 FVKESK. Trimming cost V 7 bases and J 4 bases; bases outside gene matches: 8. This CDR3 region has 14 residues. CDR3 sequence (DNA): TGTGCCAGCACTGCCCGAACAGGGGCAGATACGCAGTATTTT. Translated, it gives CASTARTGADTQYF.

The chain is built from TRBV7-2 and TRBJ1-6; 7 bases are a match to TRBD1. V lost 1 base and J lost 6; bases outside the gene matches: 6. The V gene's germline CDR1 is SGHTA and CDR2 FQGNSA. The CDR3 totals 16 residues. For the CDR3, the DNA is TGTGCCAGCAGCTTAGGCCCCAGGGGGTCTAATTCACCCCTCCACTTT. This sequence encodes CASSLGPRGSNSPLHF.

The chain is built from TRBV5-1 and TRBJ2-3; possibly TRBD1 for D (5 bases). The CDR3 has 14 amino acids. V lost 4 bases, J lost 0 bases, and 9 bases lay in between. Germline V gene data show CDR1 as SGHRS and CDR2 as YFSETQ. The CDR3 here is CASSARDSTDTQYF. CDR3 nucleotides: TGCGCCAGCAGCGCCAGGGATAGCACAGATACGCAGTATTTT.

The gene calls are TRBV7-2 and TRBJ2-3; 13 nucleotides line up with TRBD2. This CDR3 has 16 amino acids. V was clipped by 3 bases and J by 3 bases; unmatched bases: 3. Germline V CDR1 and CDR2: SGHTA, FQGNSA. Here the CDR3 DNA reads TGTGCCAGCAGCTTGGTACTAGCGGGAGGGACAGATACGCAGTATTTT. This translates into CASSLVLAGGTDTQYF.

The chain's CDR3 is CASSLGGFNTF. For the CDR3, the DNA is TGTGCCAGCAGCTTAGGAGGGTTCAACACCTTC. The chain uses TRBV7-2 and TRBJ1-2; D not resolved. CDR3 length equals 11 residues. CDR1 and CDR2 (germline): SGHTA, FQGNSA. V was cut by 1 base and J by 12 bases, with 9 bases left in between.

The gene calls are TRBV19 and TRBJ1-2, with TRBD1 identical over 7 bases. V was clipped by 2 bases and J by 0 bases; unmatched bases: 3. Per germline, CDR1 LNHDA and CDR2 SQIVND (reference sequence). CDR3 length: 15 amino acids. The CDR3: CASSIWDRPNYGYTF. DNA of the CDR3: TGTGCCAGTAGTATATGGGACAGACCTAACTATGGCTACACCTTC.